These 28 T cell receptor beta chains were sequenced from one sample in a study of blood T cell repertoires in COVID-19 (dated by TCRdb to the early 2020s). Receptor amplification or capture employed the immunoSEQ multiplex PCR assay. TCRdb provides this immuneACCESS table in a form limited to in-frame rearrangements. Some clones are lacking; in checked studies, under half of them reflect an unresolved V gene, and why the rest are absent is not known. A total of more than 95,000 clones appear in this sample, about nine tenths of them only once. The ten most abundant clones make up under 2% of the sample. Sequenced input: peripheral blood. These receptors all stem from a human donor with active COVID-19. The donor label of this sample is uncertain.

The V gene is TRBV3-1 (or the pseudogene TRBV3-2), the J gene TRBJ1-2, with D possibly matching TRBD1 (6 bases). The CDR3 sequence is 15 residues long. Trimming cost V 3 bases and J 5 bases, with 16 bases left between them. Germline V CDR1 and CDR2: LGHDT, YNNKEL (reference sequence). CDR3 amino acids: CASSQTIQGLYGYTF. DNA for the CDR3: TGTGCCAGCAGCCAGACCATACAGGGTCTTTATGGCTACACCTTC.

The rearrangement uses TRBV30 and TRBJ2-5, with 9 bases matching TRBD2. V lost 3 bases, J lost 5 bases, and 10 bases stayed unmatched. CDR3 size: 15 residues. Germline CDR1 reads GTSNPN; CDR2 reads SVGIG (reference sequence). The CDR3 here is CAWSKGLASKETQYF. CDR3 DNA sequence: TGTGCCTGGAGCAAAGGACTAGCGAGTAAGGAGACCCAGTACTTC.

This clone was counted a few times. The chain is built from TRBV4-1 and TRBJ2-2; 16 bases align to TRBD2. CDR1 is MGHRA, CDR2 YSYEKL, per germline. This CDR3 is built from 18 residues. J lost 7 bases, V lost 1 base, and 6 bases had no gene match. The CDR3 loop reads CASSQAGTSGGAIGELFF. Here the CDR3 DNA reads TGCGCCAGCAGCCAAGCCGGGACTAGCGGGGGGGCCATCGGGGAGCTGTTTTTT.

The chain recombines TRBV6-5 with TRBJ1-1, with no clear D. The V end lost 8 bases, the J end lost 1 base, and 11 bases lay between the germline ends. This CDR3 has 13 residues. Germline values: CDR1 MNHEY, CDR2 SVGAGI. This CDR3 is CASYGTRNTEAFF. In DNA form, the CDR3 reads TGTGCCAGCTACGGTACGAGGAACACTGAAGCTTTCTTT.

The J gene is TRBJ2-5, the V gene TRBV10-3; 8 positions match TRBD2. J gave up 1 base and V 6 bases, and 7 bases lay outside the gene matches. Looked up from germline, CDR1 is ENHRY and CDR2 is SYGVKD. The CDR3 covers 15 residues. The CDR3 sequence: CAISKGAGAQETQYF. CDR3 DNA sequence: TGTGCCATCAGCAAAGGAGCGGGGGCCCAAGAGACCCAGTACTTC.

The chain uses TRBV29-1 and TRBJ2-7, with D perhaps TRBD1 (6 bases). Germline V gene lookup returns CDR1 SQVTM and CDR2 ANQGSEA. This CDR3 has 11 residues. Trimming stripped 5 bases from V and 4 bases from J, with 9 bases between. CDR3 in amino acids: CSVRQVYEQYF. Here the CDR3 DNA reads TGCAGCGTTCGACAGGTTTACGAGCAGTACTTC.

V is TRBV6-6 and J is TRBJ2-7, with 7 bases that match TRBD2. Germline V lookup: CDR1 MNHNY, CDR2 SVGAGI (reference sequence). This CDR3 spans 13 amino acids. The CDR3 loop is CAARFPGGYEQYF. CDR3 DNA sequence: TGTGCTGCCAGGTTCCCGGGGGGTTACGAGCAGTACTTC.

The chain joins TRBV12-5 to TRBJ2-5; D is uncertain. The CDR3 loop spans 14 amino acids. Trimming stripped 5 bases from V and 5 bases from J, with 15 bases between. Germline V lookup: CDR1 LGHNT, CDR2 FRNRAP. This chain's CDR3 is CASGPHSARETQYF. The CDR3 DNA sequence: TGTGCTAGTGGTCCACACTCGGCCAGGGAGACCCAGTACTTC.

V is TRBV2 and J is TRBJ2-3; 8 bases line up with TRBD1. This CDR3 is built from 15 residues. J lost 3 bases, V lost 4 bases, and 6 bases had no gene match. The V gene's germline CDR1 is SNHLY and CDR2 FYNNEI. The CDR3: CASSVNRGSTDTQYF. CDR3 in DNA: TGTGCCAGCAGTGTAAACAGGGGGAGTACAGATACGCAGTATTTT. Supplemented by reference TRBV2 and TRBJ2-3, the full variable domain reads EPEVTQTPSHQVTQMGQEVILRCVPISNHLYFYWYRQILGQKVEFLVSFYNNEISEKSEIFDDQFSVERPDGSNFTLKIRSTKLEDSAMYFCASSVNRGSTDTQYFGPGTRLTVL.

This chain connects TRBV19 to TRBJ1-5; the match to TRBD1 covers 8 bases. Germline values: CDR1 LNHDA, CDR2 SQIVND (reference sequence). The CDR3 is 15 residues long. Trimming at V came to 6 bases and at J to 9 bases, leaving 13 bases not matched to a gene. As DNA, the CDR3 is TGTGCCAGTAGCTCGGTTGGGCAGGGGGCTTCGCCCCAGCATTTT. Protein: CASSSVGQGASPQHF.

The J gene is TRBJ1-3, the V gene TRBV18; D remains ambiguous. The CDR3 contains 14 residues. Trimming shortened V by 0 bases and J by 9 bases, and 12 bases separated the two germline ends. Germline-derived CDR1 and CDR2 are KGHSH and LQKENI. CDR3 nucleotides: TGTGCCAGCTCACCACCTACTATGGGTAGCACCATATATTTT. This sequence encodes CASSPPTMGSTIYF.

This chain joins TRBV5-1 and TRBJ1-1; tentative D call: TRBD1 (5 bases). Trimming removed 0 bases at V and 1 base at J, with 10 bases between. The CDR3 has 15 amino acids. The V gene's germline CDR1 is SGHRS and CDR2 YFSETQ. CDR3 sequence: CASSLVGGANTEAFF. As DNA, the CDR3 is TGCGCCAGCAGCTTGGTCGGAGGGGCGAACACTGAAGCTTTCTTT.

This clone has just one count. The rearrangement joins TRBV3-1 (or the pseudogene TRBV3-2) to TRBJ2-1, with 8 bases fitting TRBD2. This CDR3 has 16 residues. The V gene end was trimmed by 0 bases and the J gene end by 12 bases; junction bases not matched to a gene: 13. Germline lookup yields CDR1 LGHDT and CDR2 YNNKEL (reference sequence). The DNA of the CDR3 is TGTGCCAGCAGCCAAGATGTCGGGAGCGGGGGCACGAGGCAGTTCTTC. This sequence encodes CASSQDVGSGGTRQFF.

This clone has a count of ten or more. The rearrangement joins TRBV6-1 to TRBJ2-2; no clear D. The V and J ends lost 3 bases and 4 bases respectively, with 6 bases between them. The CDR3 has 13 residues. Germline values: CDR1 MNHNS, CDR2 SASEGT. CDR3 residues: CASSDGGTGELFF. The CDR3 nucleotides read TGTGCCAGCAGTGACGGTGGCACCGGGGAGCTGTTTTTT.

V gene TRBV9 combines with J gene TRBJ2-3; TRBD1 aligns across 9 bases. The CDR3 extends over 16 amino acids. CDR1 and CDR2 (germline): SGDLS, YYNGEE. Trimming at V came to 0 bases and at J to 1 base, leaving 3 bases not matched to a gene. In DNA form, the CDR3 reads TGTGCCAGCAGCGTAGGGACAGGGGAAGGCACAGATACGCAGTATTTT. This translates into CASSVGTGEGTDTQYF.

The chain combines TRBV28 with TRBJ1-2; D uncertain. This CDR3 comprises 13 residues. Germline CDR1 and CDR2: MDHEN and SYDVKM. The ends were cut back, 5 bases at V and 4 bases at J, with 11 bases in the middle. This CDR3 reads CASSPPASYGYTF. CDR3 nucleotides: TGTGCCAGCAGTCCCCCTGCGAGCTATGGCTACACCTTC.

The chain employs TRBV30 and TRBJ2-4, with D perhaps TRBD2 (5 bases). The CDR3 extends over 13 amino acids. Per germline, CDR1 GTSNPN and CDR2 SVGIG (reference sequence). V was shortened by 2 bases and J by 7 bases, with 12 bases between the two germline ends. The CDR3 region has the DNA TGTGCCTGGAGTAGAGGGTCGAGGAACATTCAGTACTTC. Protein product: CAWSRGSRNIQYF.

The chain carries TRBV28 and TRBJ2-2; D call uncertain. CDR1 and CDR2 from the germline V gene are MDHEN and SYDVKM. This CDR3 has 13 amino acids. V gave up 2 bases and J gave up 9 bases, with 10 bases separating them. The CDR3 region is CASSLDAYWELFF. The CDR3 region has the DNA TGTGCCAGCAGTTTAGATGCCTACTGGGAGCTGTTTTTT.

The chain recombines TRBV6-5 with TRBJ1-5; tentative D call: TRBD1 (6 bases). Germline loops: CDR1 MNHEY, CDR2 SVGAGI. The V gene lost 6 bases and the J gene lost 2 bases, with 14 bases spanning the gap. The CDR3 extends over 15 amino acids. The CDR3: CASRNYRAGNQPQHF. The CDR3, as DNA: TGTGCCAGCAGAAACTACAGGGCTGGCAATCAGCCCCAGCATTTT.

The rearrangement uses TRBV6-6 and TRBJ2-4; D is ambiguous. CDR3 length: 13 residues. Trimming removed 0 bases from V and 6 bases from J, with 6 bases in between. CDR1 is MNHNY and CDR2 is SVGAGI in the germline V gene (reference sequence). CDR3: CASSYSRGNIQYF. The CDR3 DNA is TGTGCCAGCAGTTACTCGAGAGGAAACATTCAGTACTTC.

This CDR3 reads CASSQNIVRNTEAFF. The CDR3 coding sequence is TGTGCCAGCAGCCAGAACATCGTCAGGAACACTGAAGCTTTCTTT. The chain uses TRBV13 and TRBJ1-1; no clear D. The V end was cut by 5 bases, the J end by 1 base, with 14 bases between. Germline values: CDR1 PRHDT, CDR2 FYEKMQ (reference sequence). The CDR3 consists of 15 residues.

This chain links TRBV6-2 or TRBV6-3 with TRBJ2-7, with D maybe TRBD1 (5 bases). Germline V gives CDR1 MNHEY, CDR2 SVGEGT. The V end was cut by 0 bases, the J end by 2 bases, with 11 bases between. CDR3 size: 15 residues. CDR3 nucleotide sequence: TGTGCCAGCAGTTACTCGGGGCAGGATCCCTACGAGCAGTACTTC. It codes for CASSYSGQDPYEQYF.

The J gene is TRBJ1-6, the V gene TRBV7-9; possibly TRBD1 for D (6 bases). Germline-derived CDR1 and CDR2 are SEHNR and FQNEAQ (reference sequence). Trimming left V 5 bases short and J 6 bases short, with 14 bases between. CDR3 length equals 15 residues. The chain's CDR3 is CASSGTTGSNSPLHF. The DNA for the CDR3 is TGTGCCAGCAGCGGGACGACAGGAAGTAATTCACCCCTCCACTTT.

The genes are TRBV15 and TRBJ2-5; 12 nucleotides agree with TRBD2. The junction had 10 bases not matched to a gene; V was cut back by 1 base and J by 1 base. CDR1 is LNHNV and CDR2 is YYDKDF in the germline V gene (reference sequence). The CDR3 covers 19 residues. CDR3 sequence (DNA): TGTGCCACCAGCAGAGCCCCACTGACTAGCGGGGGTACCCAAGAGACCCAGTACTTC. Amino acid sequence: CATSRAPLTSGGTQETQYF.

This chain's CDR3 is CASSPLDNEQFF. CDR3 sequence (DNA): TGTGCCAGCAGCCCATTAGACAATGAGCAGTTCTTC. The chain combines TRBV7-9 with TRBJ2-1; D is unclear. The germline V gene encodes CDR1 SEHNR and CDR2 FQNEAQ (reference sequence). Trimming removed 5 bases from V and 5 bases from J, with 7 bases in between. CDR3 size: 12 residues.

CDR3 bases: TGTGCCAGCAGCGTAGGGAGCGGGTGGAATAATTCACCCCTCCACTTT. This translates into CASSVGSGWNNSPLHF. The chain links TRBV11-2 to TRBJ1-6; no clear D gene. This CDR3 is built from 16 residues. The V and J ends lost 5 bases and 5 bases respectively, with 16 bases between them. Germline V gene sequence: CDR1 SGHAT, CDR2 FQNNGV.

This clone was seen just once. The V call is TRBV19, the J call TRBJ2-3; 13 bases agree with TRBD2. The length of the CDR3 is 18 residues. Germline CDR1 is LNHDA and CDR2 is SQIVND (reference sequence). The junction had 8 bases not matched to a gene; V was cut back by 5 bases and J by 0 bases. The CDR3 reads CASSDRLAGGMSTDTQYF. CDR3 DNA: TGTGCCAGTAGTGACCGACTAGCGGGGGGCATGAGCACAGATACGCAGTATTTT. Complete variable domain (other parts from reference TRBV19 and TRBJ2-3): DGGITQSPKYLFRKEGQNVTLSCEQNLNHDAMYWYRQDPGQGLRLIYYSQIVNDFQKGDIAEGYSVSREKKESFPLTVTSAQKNPTAFYLCASSDRLAGGMSTDTQYFGPGTRLTVL.

The V and J genes are TRBV6-2 or TRBV6-3 and TRBJ2-7; 8 bases fit TRBD2. The V gene's germline CDR1 is MNHEY and CDR2 SVGEGT. This CDR3 has 15 residues. The V gene end was trimmed by 6 bases and the J gene end by 2 bases; junction bases not matched to a gene: 9. The CDR3 is CASSSPGGFPYEQYF. Written as DNA, the CDR3 is TGTGCCAGCAGCTCGCCGGGGGGGTTCCCCTACGAGCAGTACTTC.